This is a list of T cell receptor beta chains from one sample in a study of beta chain bispecific antibodies for T cell cancers. For these receptors, no antigen is known. MiXCR, applied by TCRdb to the 5' RACE reads, yields one record per CDR3 protein. The data show roughly 19,000 distinct CDR3 sequences, about 2% seen once. The sample in question was healthy donor T cells cultured with leukemia cells, obtained from a culture containing a bispecific antibody targeting TCR Vbeta12. These receptors all come from a human donor in good health. Some clones in this sample may be carry-over from other donors' samples. Each CDR3 is given with its conserved first and last residue. The order of the fields is J gene, V gene, clone size, D gene, CDR3 DNA, CDR3 protein. The D gene is left open where the match is weak. For some rows the clone size is stated as once, few or many, or as a class when expanded; others skip it.

TRBJ1-4 | TRBV6-5 | - | - | TGTGCCAGCAGTTACTCTTGGCAGCGAATGGACAAGGGTGAAAAACTGTTTTTT | CASSYSWQRMDKGEKLFF
TRBJ1-1 | TRBV7-9 | many | - | TGTGCCAGCAGCGACCGCTCAAATGAAGCTTTCTTT | CASSDRSNEAFF
TRBJ1-1 | TRBV29-1 | many | - | TGCAGCGTTCCATCGGTGGGCGCTGAAGCTTTCTTT | CSVPSVGAEAFF
TRBJ1-1 | TRBV19 | many | TRBD1 | TGTGCCAGTAGTGACGACAGGGGAAGAACTGAAGCTTTCTTT | CASSDDRGRTEAFF
TRBJ2-7 | TRBV6-5 | many | - | TGTGCCAGCAGTACTCCAGGGACCTACGAGCAGTACTTC | CASSTPGTYEQYF
TRBJ1-1 | TRBV27 | many | TRBD1 | TGTGCCAGCAGTTTCCGAACAGGGGCCACTGAAGCTTTCTTT | CASSFRTGATEAFF
TRBJ2-7 | TRBV2 | many | - | TGTGCCAGCAGGGATTCCTTCTACGAGCAGTACTTC | CASRDSFYEQYF
TRBJ2-7 | TRBV5-1 | many | - | TGCGCCAGCAGCTTGGGAGGGATTGCGTACTTC | CASSLGGIAYF
TRBJ2-7 | TRBV19 | - | TRBD2 | TGTGCCAGTAGTCCTCCCCGGGGGGGCCCAAGAGAACCCTACGAGCAGTACTTC | CASSPPRGGPREPYEQYF
TRBJ1-5 | TRBV6-5 | many | - | TGTGCCAGCAGTCTCGACCGGACCATGCGGCCCCAGCATTTT | CASSLDRTMRPQHF
TRBJ1-1 | TRBV5-6 | few | TRBD1 | TGTGCCAGCAGCTTTCTCCCCCAGGGGGGAGACACTGAAGCTTTCTTT | CASSFLPQGGDTEAFF
TRBJ2-3 | TRBV11-2 | many | TRBD2 | TGTGCCAGCAGCGTCGGACTAGCGGGGGGCCCAGATACGCAGTATTTT | CASSVGLAGGPDTQYF
TRBJ2-7 | TRBV12-3/TRBV12-4 | many | TRBD1 | TGTGCCAGCAGTCCGGGACAGGGATTTAGATCCTCCTACGAGCAGTACTTC | CASSPGQGFRSSYEQYF
TRBJ1-2 | TRBV30 | - | TRBD1 | TGTGCCTGGAACGGTCATGGCCGACAGGGGGCGGATGGCTACACCTTC | CAWNGHGRQGADGYTF
TRBJ2-4 | TRBV27 | few | - | TGTGCCAGCAGAACAATGAACGAAACTACAGGGGCGGGGTGGAACATTCAGTACTTC | CASRTMNETTGAGWNIQYF
TRBJ2-4 | TRBV5-1 | many | TRBD2 | TGCGCCAGCAGCTTAGAGGCGGGGGGCGCCAAAAACATTCAGTACTTC | CASSLEAGGAKNIQYF
TRBJ2-3 | TRBV5-4 | - | - | TGTGCCAGCAGCTTGGGACGACAGACTACATTCGTAAGCACAGATACGCAGTATTTT | CASSLGRQTTFVSTDTQYF
TRBJ2-7 | TRBV5-1 | many | - | TGCGCCAGCAGCTTCTCTGGGGTGGAAGAGCAGTACTTC | CASSFSGVEEQYF
TRBJ1-2 | TRBV2 | many | - | TGTGCCAGCAGTGACGGAGCCTCAGGGTCCCCTAACTATGGCTACACCTTC | CASSDGASGSPNYGYTF
TRBJ2-1 | TRBV9 | many | - | TGTGCCAGCAGCCCCCGGGTGGGCAGTGCCTACAATGAGCAGTTCTTC | CASSPRVGSAYNEQFF
TRBJ1-1 | TRBV5-4 | many | - | TGTGCCAGCAGCTTGGACAGGGAGAATGCTTTCTTT | CASSLDRENAFF
TRBJ2-2 | TRBV19 | many | - | TGTGCCAGTAGTCCCTCGCGAGCTTACACCGGGGAGCTGTTTTTT | CASSPSRAYTGELFF
TRBJ1-2 | TRBV29-1 | many | TRBD1 | TGCAGCACGGCCACCAGGGGGAATGGCTACACCTTC | CSTATRGNGYTF
TRBJ1-2 | TRBV7-8 | many | - | TGTGCCAGCAGCTTAGCCCTCTCCGGCAGGGAGCATGGCTACACCTTC | CASSLALSGREHGYTF
TRBJ1-5 | TRBV30 | few | - | TGTGCCTGGAGTAGTGGGGGTCAGCCCCAGCATTTT | CAWSSGGQPQHF
TRBJ2-3 | TRBV3-1 | many | TRBD1 | TGTGCCAGCAGCCAAGATCACTGGGGACAGGGGGCGTCAGATACGCAGTATTTT | CASSQDHWGQGASDTQYF
TRBJ1-2 | TRBV20-1 | many | - | TGCAGTGCTAAGGGGGGCAGGGGCGATGGCTACACCTTC | CSAKGGRGDGYTF
TRBJ2-3 | TRBV9 | many | - | TGTGCCAGCAGATCATCAGTCGAAGATACGCAGTATTTT | CASRSSVEDTQYF
TRBJ2-5 | TRBV28 | many | - | TGTGCCAGCAGTGAAACTGGGGGGGGCGCGGAGACCCAGTACTTC | CASSETGGGAETQYF
TRBJ1-1 | TRBV6-1 | many | TRBD1 | TGTGCCAGCAGTCGGGACAGTATGAACACTGAAGCTTTCTTT | CASSRDSMNTEAFF
TRBJ2-1 | TRBV6-5 | many | TRBD2 | TGTGCCAGCAGTTCCTCCGCGGGGGTATCCAATGAGCAGTTCTTC | CASSSSAGVSNEQFF
TRBJ2-7 | TRBV10-1 | many | TRBD1 | TGCGCCAGCAGTTTGGCAGGGGGCTACGAGCAGTACTTC | CASSLAGGYEQYF
TRBJ2-7 | TRBV21-1 | many | - | TGTGCCAGCAGCCGCGACAGGTACTCCTACGAGCAGTACTTC | CASSRDRYSYEQYF
TRBJ2-5 | TRBV7-9 | many | TRBD2 | TGTGCCAGTGGCCTGGGGACTAGCTACCAAGAGACCCAGTACTTC | CASGLGTSYQETQYF
TRBJ2-7 | TRBV5-1 | medium-sized | - | TGCGCCAGCAGCTTGGGGGGCTACGAGCAGTACTTC | CASSLGGYEQYF
TRBJ2-5 | TRBV5-1 | many | - | TGCGCCAGCAGCTTGGAAACCCAAGAGACCCAGTACTTC | CASSLETQETQYF
TRBJ1-1 | TRBV12-3/TRBV12-4 | many | TRBD1 | TGTGCCAGCAGTCGGGGACAGGGTGCGTCGGCTTTCTTT | CASSRGQGASAFF